Presented here are 2 T cell receptor beta chains from one specimen sequenced in a study of OX40 agonist ivuxolimab in advanced cancers. Sequencing used immunoSEQ multiplex PCR; TCRdb keeps in-frame clones, though not all of them. The sample has 9,500 to 15,000 clones, 81% seen once. The sample consisted of CD4+ or CD8+ T cells sorted from blood, taken in a trial of the OX40 agonist ivuxolimab. The receptors shown here come from an adult with an advanced solid tumor such as melanoma, head and neck, liver or kidney cancer.

This chain uses TRBV7-2 with TRBJ2-7, with D unresolved. The V gene lost 2 bases and the J gene lost 5 bases, with 13 bases spanning the gap. There are 14 residues in the CDR3. CDR1 and CDR2 from the germline V gene are SGHTA and FQGNSA. The CDR3 loop reads CASSLNMGYHEQYF. The CDR3 bases are TGTGCCAGCAGCTTAAATATGGGTTACCACGAGCAGTACTTC.

CDR3 sequence (DNA): TGTGCCAGCAGCCTAGCGGGGATAAATGAGCAGTTCTTC. Encoded protein: CASSLAGINEQFF. The chain joins TRBV28 to TRBJ2-1; 9 nucleotides agree with TRBD2. Germline V gives CDR1 MDHEN, CDR2 SYDVKM. Trimming removed 6 bases from V and 7 bases from J; junction bases left unmatched: 4. This CDR3 is built from 13 residues.